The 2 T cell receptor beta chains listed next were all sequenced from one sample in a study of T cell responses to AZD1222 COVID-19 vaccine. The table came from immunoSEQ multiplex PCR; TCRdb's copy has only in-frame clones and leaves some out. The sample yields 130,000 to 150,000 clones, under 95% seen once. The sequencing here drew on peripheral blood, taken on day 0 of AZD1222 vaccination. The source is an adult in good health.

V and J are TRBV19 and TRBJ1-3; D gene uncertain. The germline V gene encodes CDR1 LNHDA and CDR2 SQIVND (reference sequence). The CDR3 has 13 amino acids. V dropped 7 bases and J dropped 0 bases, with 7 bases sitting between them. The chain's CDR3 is CASTGDSGNTIYF. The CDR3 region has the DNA TGTGCCAGTACCGGGGACTCTGGAAACACCATATATTTT.

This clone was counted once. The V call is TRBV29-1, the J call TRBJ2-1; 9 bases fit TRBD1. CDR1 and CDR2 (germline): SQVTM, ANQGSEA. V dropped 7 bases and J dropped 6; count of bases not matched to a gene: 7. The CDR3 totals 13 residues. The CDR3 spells CSAGTGLVNEQFF. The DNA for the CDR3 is TGCAGCGCCGGGACAGGGCTTGTCAATGAGCAGTTCTTC.